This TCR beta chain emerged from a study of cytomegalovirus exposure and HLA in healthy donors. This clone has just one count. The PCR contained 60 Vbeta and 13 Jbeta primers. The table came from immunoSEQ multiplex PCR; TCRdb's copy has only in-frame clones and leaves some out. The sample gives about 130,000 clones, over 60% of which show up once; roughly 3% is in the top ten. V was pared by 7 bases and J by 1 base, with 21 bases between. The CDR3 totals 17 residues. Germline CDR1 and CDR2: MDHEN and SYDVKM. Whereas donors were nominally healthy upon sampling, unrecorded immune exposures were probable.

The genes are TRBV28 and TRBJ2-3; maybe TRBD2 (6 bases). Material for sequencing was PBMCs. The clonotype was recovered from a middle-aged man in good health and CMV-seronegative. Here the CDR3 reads CASKPGYVGGGTDTQYF. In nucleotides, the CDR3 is TGTGCCAGCAAACCCGGGTACGTGGGAGGAGGCACAGATACGCAGTATTTT.